Sequencing of this T cell receptor (beta chain) was carried out in a study of blood T cell repertoires in COVID-19. Study-level background: Sites in the United States, Italy and Spain provided acute and convalescent COVID-19 samples.

Per the study methods: By means of reference gene primer amplification, nucleated cell counts were estimated. Profiled with immunoSEQ multiplex PCR; TCRdb holds only in-frame clones, not every one. That table supplies the V and J calls and clone size; D and trimming were determined from the DNA. The repertoire holds 110,000 to 150,000 clones, with around nine tenths as singletons. With 5 bases clipped from V and 7 bases from J, the junction kept 5 bases outside the gene matches. Germline CDR1 reads MNHEY; CDR2 reads SVGAGI. The CDR3 consists of 14 residues. J is TRBJ2-2 and V is TRBV6-5; 9 bases agree with TRBD1. The sample comprised peripheral blood. This TCR was recovered from a man aged 55 to 70 with active or convalescent COVID-19. DNA for the CDR3: TGTGCCAGCAGTACAGGGGGCCCCAGCGGGGAGCTGTTTTTT. Residues: CASSTGGPSGELFF.